This TCR beta chain was identified in a study of shared clonotypes between healthy human individuals. Whole-study results and caveats: Naive CD4 clonotypes overlapped across a few donors at roughly 5%.

To note about this clone: As yet, its antigen is unknown.

Germline CDR1 is MDHEN and CDR2 is SYDVKM. Trimming cost V 3 bases and J 7 bases; bases outside gene matches: 3. The CDR3 extends over 13 amino acids. Generated by immunoSEQ multiplex PCR, the TCRdb table keeps only in-frame clones and is missing some. There are about 380,000 clones in the sample; about 96% occur only once, and less than 0.35% lies in the top ten. The specimen sequenced was memory CD8+ T cells sorted from blood. This sample's subset: CD45RO+ cells pooled with CCR7-negative TemRA cells. This sequence was found in a man aged 25 to 40 in good health. V usage is TRBV28 and J usage is TRBJ2-1; 7 positions agree with TRBD1. The CDR3 DNA sequence: TGTGCCAGCAGTTTTGCGGACAGGAATGAGCAGTTCTTC. Translating gives CASSFADRNEQFF.